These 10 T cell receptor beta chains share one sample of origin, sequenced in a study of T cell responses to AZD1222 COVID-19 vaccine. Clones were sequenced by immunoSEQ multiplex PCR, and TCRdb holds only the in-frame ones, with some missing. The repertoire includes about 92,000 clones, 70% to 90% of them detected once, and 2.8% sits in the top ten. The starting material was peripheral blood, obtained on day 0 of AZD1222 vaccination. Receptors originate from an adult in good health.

The CDR3 loop is CASSLLGGYTF. In nucleotides, the CDR3 is TGTGCCAGCAGCTTGCTAGGTGGCTACACCTTC. The V gene is TRBV7-6, the J gene TRBJ1-2; D remains ambiguous. V was cut by 3 bases and J by 7 bases, with 6 bases left in between. This CDR3 has 11 residues. CDR1 is SGHVS, CDR2 FNYEAQ, per germline.

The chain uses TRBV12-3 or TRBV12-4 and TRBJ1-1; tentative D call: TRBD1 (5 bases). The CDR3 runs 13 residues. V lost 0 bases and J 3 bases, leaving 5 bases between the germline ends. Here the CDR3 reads CASSLAGDTEAFF. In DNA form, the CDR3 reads TGTGCCAGCAGTTTAGCAGGGGACACTGAAGCTTTCTTT.

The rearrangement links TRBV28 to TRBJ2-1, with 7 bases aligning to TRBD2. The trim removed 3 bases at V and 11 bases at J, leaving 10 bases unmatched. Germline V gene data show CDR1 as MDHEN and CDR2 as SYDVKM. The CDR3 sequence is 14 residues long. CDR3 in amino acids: CASSLTDRRGKQFF. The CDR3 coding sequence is TGTGCCAGCAGTTTGACCGATCGGCGGGGGAAGCAGTTCTTC.

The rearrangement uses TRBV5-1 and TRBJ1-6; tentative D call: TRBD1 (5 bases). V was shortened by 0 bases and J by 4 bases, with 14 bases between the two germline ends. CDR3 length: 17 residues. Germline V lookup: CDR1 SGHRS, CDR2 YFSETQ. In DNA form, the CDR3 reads TGCGCCAGCAGCTTGGAGGGACCCGACGGATATAATTCACCCCTCCACTTT. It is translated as CASSLEGPDGYNSPLHF.

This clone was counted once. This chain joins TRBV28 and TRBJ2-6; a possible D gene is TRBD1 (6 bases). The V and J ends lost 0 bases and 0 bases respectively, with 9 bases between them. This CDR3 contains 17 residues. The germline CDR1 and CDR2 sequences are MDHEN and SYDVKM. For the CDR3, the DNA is TGTGCCAGCAGTTTATGGGAAGGGGGCTCTGGGGCCAACGTCCTGACTTTC. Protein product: CASSLWEGGSGANVLTF.

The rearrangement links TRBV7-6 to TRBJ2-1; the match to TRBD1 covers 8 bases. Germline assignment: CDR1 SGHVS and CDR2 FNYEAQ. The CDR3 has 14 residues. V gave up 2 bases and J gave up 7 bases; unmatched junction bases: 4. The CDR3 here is CASSLQGARNEQFF. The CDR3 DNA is TGTGCCAGCAGCTTACAGGGGGCGCGAAATGAGCAGTTCTTC.

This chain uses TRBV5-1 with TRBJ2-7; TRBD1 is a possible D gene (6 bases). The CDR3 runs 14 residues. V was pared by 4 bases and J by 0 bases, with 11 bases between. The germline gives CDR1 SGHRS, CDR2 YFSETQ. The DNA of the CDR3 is TGCGCCAGCAGCAGACAGGTGAGCTCCTACGAGCAGTACTTC. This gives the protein CASSRQVSSYEQYF. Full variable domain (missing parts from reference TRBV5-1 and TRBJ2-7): KAGVTQTPRYLIKTRGQQVTLSCSPISGHRSVSWYQQTPGQGLQFLFEYFSETQRNKGNFPGRFSGRQFSNSRSEMNVSTLELGDSALYLCASSRQVSSYEQYFGPGTRLTVT.

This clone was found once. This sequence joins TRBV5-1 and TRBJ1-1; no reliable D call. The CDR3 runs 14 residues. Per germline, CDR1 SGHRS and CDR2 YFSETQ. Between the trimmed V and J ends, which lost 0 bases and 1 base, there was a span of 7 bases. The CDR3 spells CASSLVSANTEAFF. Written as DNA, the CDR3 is TGCGCCAGCAGCTTGGTATCAGCGAACACTGAAGCTTTCTTT.

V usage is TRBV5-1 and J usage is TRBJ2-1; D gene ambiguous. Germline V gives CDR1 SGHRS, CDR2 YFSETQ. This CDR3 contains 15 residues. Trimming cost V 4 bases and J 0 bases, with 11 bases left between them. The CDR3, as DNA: TGCGCCAGCAGCGCCGCGTCAAGCTCCTACAATGAGCAGTTCTTC. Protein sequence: CASSAASSSYNEQFF.

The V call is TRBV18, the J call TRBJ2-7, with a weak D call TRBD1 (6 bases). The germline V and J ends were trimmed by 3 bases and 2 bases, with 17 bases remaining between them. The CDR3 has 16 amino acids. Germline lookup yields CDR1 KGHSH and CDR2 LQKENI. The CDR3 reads CASSPTTPRDTYEQYF. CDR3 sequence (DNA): TGTGCCAGCTCACCCACGACTCCCCGGGACACCTACGAGCAGTACTTC.